What follows are 19 T cell receptor beta chains derived from one specimen sequenced in a study of PD-1 blockade in classical Hodgkin lymphoma. Time point indicated: cycle 4 day 1 (C4D1), after more than five weeks of nivolumab. Patients all relapsed after autologous stem cell transplantation, and there was variation in brentuximab vedotin exposure. The assay was immunoSEQ multiplex PCR, and TCRdb's table has in-frame clones only and misses some. The data hold approximately 38,000 clones, with 70% to 85% observed a single time. The sequenced sample was peripheral blood mononuclear cells (PBMCs), obtained before the fourth cycle of nivolumab. The receptor set was obtained from a human donor with classical Hodgkin lymphoma.

J is TRBJ1-4 and V is TRBV25-1; maybe TRBD1 (6 bases). The length of the CDR3 is 14 residues. Trimming took 6 bases from V and 6 from J, leaving 14 bases between them. The germline gives CDR1 MGHDK, CDR2 SYGVNS. The CDR3: CASRKGGWDEKLFF. The CDR3 DNA is TGTGCCAGCAGAAAGGGGGGTTGGGATGAAAAACTGTTTTTT.

This clone has just a few counts. V is TRBV4-2 and J is TRBJ1-1, with D possibly being TRBD1 (5 bases). The V end lost 0 bases, the J end lost 1 base, and 9 bases lay between the germline ends. The CDR3 contains 15 residues. CDR1 LGHNA and CDR2 YNFKEQ come from the germline V gene. The CDR3 loop reads CASSQDGDWNTEAFF. CDR3 coding DNA: TGTGCCAGCAGCCAAGATGGGGACTGGAACACTGAAGCTTTCTTT.

The rearrangement links TRBV19 to TRBJ2-3; 9 bases map to TRBD1. After removal of 2 bases from V and 7 bases from J, the junction contained 10 bases not matched to a gene. The CDR3 has 16 amino acids. Germline CDR1 is LNHDA and CDR2 is SQIVND (reference sequence). In DNA form, the CDR3 reads TGTGCCAGTAGTATACAGGGACAGGGACGACAGAATACGCAGTATTTT. This encodes CASSIQGQGRQNTQYF. Variable domain in full (rest from reference TRBV19 and TRBJ2-3): DGGITQSPKYLFRKEGQNVTLSCEQNLNHDAMYWYRQDPGQGLRLIYYSQIVNDFQKGDIAEGYSVSREKKESFPLTVTSAQKNPTAFYLCASSIQGQGRQNTQYFGPGTRLTVL.

J is TRBJ2-6 and V is TRBV18; TRBD1 might be the D (6 bases). V lost 1 base and J 2 bases, leaving 6 bases between the germline ends. From germline, CDR1 is KGHSH and CDR2 LQKENI. The CDR3 is 15 residues long. CDR3 bases: TGTGCCAGCTCACCACAGGGGGCTGGGGCCAACGTCCTGACTTTC. Amino acids: CASSPQGAGANVLTF.

The chain couples TRBV9 to TRBJ1-6; D is unclear. CDR1 and CDR2 (germline): SGDLS, YYNGEE. The CDR3 covers 16 residues. V dropped 4 bases and J dropped 0 bases, with 11 bases sitting between them. CDR3 DNA: TGTGCCAGCAGCCCCTATGGGAGCTCCTATAATTCACCCCTCCACTTT. Translated, it gives CASSPYGSSYNSPLHF.

In its sample, this clone was seen once. This chain uses TRBV15 with TRBJ1-5, with D perhaps TRBD1 (6 bases). The CDR3 contains 15 residues. V was cut by 0 bases and J by 6 bases, with 12 bases left in between. Germline CDR1 LNHNV, CDR2 YYDKDF (reference sequence). The CDR3 coding sequence is TGTGCCACCAGCAGAGATCGGGGGGCGGGTCAGCCCCAGCATTTT. It yields the protein CATSRDRGAGQPQHF.

This clone was counted between two and nine times. The J gene is TRBJ1-5, the V gene TRBV30; D remains ambiguous. CDR1 and CDR2 from the germline V gene are GTSNPN and SVGIG (reference sequence). This CDR3 spans 14 amino acids. V was cut by 0 bases and J by 1 base, with 7 bases left in between. CDR3 coding DNA: TGTGCCTGGAGTGTATCGCAGAGCAATCAGCCCCAGCATTTT. It translates to CAWSVSQSNQPQHF.

As to this clone: Other nucleotide sequences from this sample produce the same CDR3. The chain uses TRBV28 and TRBJ2-7, with 9 positions matching TRBD1. Germline CDR1 MDHEN, CDR2 SYDVKM. CDR3 length equals 14 residues. V lost 3 bases, J lost 3 bases, and 3 bases stayed unmatched. The CDR3 nucleotides read TGTGCCAGCAGTTTGGGACAGGGAGGCTACGAGCAGTACTTC. It is translated as CASSLGQGGYEQYF.

The V call is TRBV25-1, the J call TRBJ1-1; 7 nucleotides line up with TRBD1. CDR1 is MGHDK, CDR2 SYGVNS, per germline. V lost 8 bases and J lost 3; bases outside the gene matches: 3. This CDR3 region has 12 residues. CDR3 nucleotides: TGTGCCAGCGGGGACAGCTACACTGAAGCTTTCTTT. Translating gives CASGDSYTEAFF.

The chain is built from TRBV6-6 and TRBJ2-5; D remains ambiguous. Trimming took off 4 bases at V and 3 bases at J, with 18 bases between the two ends. Per germline, CDR1 MNHNY and CDR2 SVGAGI (reference sequence). This CDR3 has 16 amino acids. CDR3 nucleotide sequence: TGTGCCAGCAGTTCACTGACCCGGGTCCCAAAAGAGACCCAGTACTTC. This translates into CASSSLTRVPKETQYF.

The chain carries TRBV10-3 and TRBJ1-1; weak D call: TRBD1 (5 bases). Germline CDR1 is ENHRY and CDR2 is SYGVKD. CDR3 length: 14 amino acids. Trimming shortened V by 11 bases and J by 3 bases, and 19 bases separated the two germline ends. CDR3 in DNA: TGTGCCTCCAAGGGGAGCAGGGATGACACTGAAGCTTTCTTT. Translation: CASKGSRDDTEAFF.

The CDR3 sequence is CASSQGGYEYGYTF. In nucleotides, the CDR3 is TGTGCCAGCAGCCAAGGGGGGTATGAATATGGCTACACCTTC. V is TRBV4-2 and J is TRBJ1-2, with D perhaps TRBD1 (5 bases). The germline gives CDR1 LGHNA, CDR2 YNFKEQ. The V end was cut by 1 base, the J end by 5 bases, with 11 bases between. The CDR3 consists of 14 residues.

This clone appeared a few times. The same CDR3 arises from other DNA sequences in this sample as well. The chain is built from TRBV9 and TRBJ2-5; TRBD2 agrees at 8 bases. This CDR3 spans 16 amino acids. The V gene end was trimmed by 0 bases and the J gene end by 4 bases; junction bases not matched to a gene: 8. Germline lookup yields CDR1 SGDLS and CDR2 YYNGEE. CDR3 in amino acids: CASSVGAGGRPETQYF. CDR3 bases: TGTGCCAGCAGCGTAGGGGCGGGGGGACGCCCAGAGACCCAGTACTTC.

This sequence joins TRBV19 and TRBJ1-6; perhaps TRBD1 as D (5 bases). This CDR3 region has 12 residues. Between the trimmed V and J ends, which lost 10 bases and 9 bases, there was a span of 13 bases. Germline assignment: CDR1 LNHDA and CDR2 SQIVND (reference sequence). The CDR3 here is CATQNGGSPLHF. In nucleotides, the CDR3 is TGTGCCACCCAAAACGGGGGTTCACCCCTCCACTTT.

The chain carries TRBV25-1 and TRBJ2-2, with TRBD2 matching over 7 bases. V lost 0 bases to trimming and J lost 11 bases; unmatched junction nucleotides: 12. Germline-derived CDR1 and CDR2 are MGHDK and SYGVNS. The CDR3 sequence is 16 residues long. CDR3 sequence reads: CASSEYGRRGTSELFF. For the CDR3, the DNA is TGTGCCAGCAGTGAATATGGACGGCGGGGGACGAGTGAGCTGTTTTTT.

This clone occurred once. The V gene is TRBV15, the J gene TRBJ2-7; 8 nucleotides align to TRBD2. The germline V gene has CDR1 LNHNV and CDR2 YYDKDF (reference sequence). This CDR3 is 15 amino acids long. Trimming at V came to 4 bases and at J to 1 base, leaving 6 bases not matched to a gene. CDR3: CATSKLAARSYEQYF. The CDR3 region has the DNA TGTGCCACCAGCAAACTAGCGGCGCGGTCCTACGAGCAGTACTTC.

This chain uses TRBV30 with TRBJ1-1; 7 nucleotides agree with TRBD1. CDR3 length: 14 amino acids. The germline CDR1 and CDR2 sequences are GTSNPN and SVGIG (reference sequence). V shed 4 bases, J shed 4 bases, and the junction held 9 bases outside the gene matches. In DNA form, the CDR3 reads TGTGCCTGGACTCTCGGACAGGTCTTCACTGAAGCTTTCTTT. It encodes CAWTLGQVFTEAFF.

By sample fraction, this clone is large. The V and J genes are TRBV5-1 and TRBJ1-1; D unclear. Trimming stripped 0 bases from V and 2 bases from J, with 8 bases between. This CDR3 comprises 14 residues. Germline lookup yields CDR1 SGHRS and CDR2 YFSETQ. The CDR3 DNA sequence: TGCGCCAGCAGCTTGGCCTCATTAAACACTGAAGCTTTCTTT. It specifies CASSLASLNTEAFF.

The genes are TRBV2 and TRBJ2-1; D uncertain. Trimming left V 3 bases short and J 8 bases short, with 2 bases between. CDR1 and CDR2 (germline): SNHLY, FYNNEI. This CDR3 contains 10 residues. DNA for the CDR3: TGTGCCAGCAGTGACGATGAGCAGTTCTTC. Translating gives CASSDDEQFF.